The next 30 T cell receptor beta chains were all read from a single sample in a study of cytomegalovirus exposure and HLA in healthy donors. Primers included in the PCR were 60 Vbeta and 13 Jbeta primers. The repertoire was sequenced with immunoSEQ multiplex PCR; TCRdb's copy has only in-frame clones and lacks some. The repertoire holds around 190,000 clones, with around 67% as singletons. Material: PBMCs. These receptors originate from a woman in her 30s in good health and CMV-seropositive.

This clone was observed a handful of times. The chain couples TRBV28 to TRBJ1-1; D is uncertain. The CDR3 covers 14 residues. The germline gives CDR1 MDHEN, CDR2 SYDVKM. V shed 3 bases and J shed 4 bases, with 12 bases lying between them. Here the CDR3 reads CASSFVRGVTEAFF. The CDR3 nucleotides are TGTGCCAGCAGTTTCGTTCGCGGTGTCACTGAAGCTTTCTTT.

J is TRBJ2-3 and V is TRBV5-1, with 8 nucleotides matching TRBD2. Per germline, CDR1 SGHRS and CDR2 YFSETQ. The CDR3 has 15 residues. The V gene end was trimmed by 6 bases and the J gene end by 4 bases; junction bases not matched to a gene: 10. CDR3 sequence: CASIVSGNGADTQYF. CDR3 coding DNA: TGCGCCAGCATCGTTAGCGGGAACGGCGCAGATACGCAGTATTTT.

The chain has TRBV28 and TRBJ2-3, with 11 bases identical to TRBD2. V was clipped by 4 bases and J by 1 base; unmatched bases: 4. The CDR3 is made up of 16 amino acids. Germline assignment: CDR1 MDHEN and CDR2 SYDVKM. CDR3 amino acids: CASSSPGLAGTDTQYF. CDR3 bases: TGTGCCAGCAGTTCCCCGGGACTAGCGGGCACAGATACGCAGTATTTT.

The table lists this clone with a few counts. The V gene is TRBV18, the J gene TRBJ2-7, with a tentative D call TRBD1 (6 bases). The length of the CDR3 is 14 residues. V was cut by 3 bases and J by 0 bases, with 9 bases left in between. Germline values: CDR1 KGHSH, CDR2 LQKENI. The CDR3 region is CASSPRDNSYEQYF. Written as DNA, the CDR3 is TGTGCCAGCTCACCCCGGGACAACTCCTACGAGCAGTACTTC.

The V and J genes are TRBV18 and TRBJ2-3; 11 bases align to TRBD2. This CDR3 comprises 19 residues. Germline V lookup: CDR1 KGHSH, CDR2 LQKENI. V shed 6 bases and J 1 base; nucleotides not matched to a gene: 15. The CDR3 loop is CASSSGGSGRAGRTDTQYF. The DNA of the CDR3 is TGTGCCAGCTCCTCAGGAGGTAGCGGGAGGGCCGGACGCACAGATACGCAGTATTTT. The full variable domain, its missing parts supplied by reference TRBV18 and TRBJ2-3, is NAGVMQNPRHLVRRRGQEARLRCSPMKGHSHVYWYRQLPEEGLKFMVYLQKENIIDESGMPKERFSAEFPKEGPSILRIQQVVRGDSAAYFCASSSGGSGRAGRTDTQYFGPGTRLTVL.

The CDR3 nucleotides are TGCAGCGTTGAAGACGATTGGGGACTCACAGATACGCAGTATTTT. Translated: CSVEDDWGLTDTQYF. The V and J genes are TRBV29-1 and TRBJ2-3, with D possibly being TRBD2 (6 bases). Trimming took off 0 bases at V and 2 bases at J, with 12 bases between the two ends. CDR1 and CDR2 (germline): SQVTM, ANQGSEA. The CDR3 sequence is 15 residues long.

The chain recombines TRBV27 with TRBJ1-2; D might be TRBD1 (5 bases). Germline loops: CDR1 MNHEY, CDR2 SMNVEV (reference sequence). V lost 8 bases and J lost 8, with 12 bases in between. The length of the CDR3 is 11 residues. The DNA for the CDR3 is TGTGCCAGCGGGGGGGGAGGCGGCTACACCTTC. Translation gives CASGGGGGYTF.

The chain has TRBV5-8 and TRBJ1-5; D may be TRBD1 (6 bases). Trimming took off 4 bases at V and 3 bases at J, with 11 bases between the two ends. The germline V gene has CDR1 SGHTS and CDR2 YDEGEE. The CDR3 loop spans 14 amino acids. The chain's CDR3 is CASSPGQFNQPQHF. The DNA of the CDR3 is TGTGCCAGCAGCCCCGGACAGTTCAATCAGCCCCAGCATTTT.

The V call is TRBV27, the J call TRBJ2-6, with TRBD1 as a possible D gene (5 bases). In germline, CDR1 is MNHEY, CDR2 SMNVEV (reference sequence). V lost 6 bases and J 0 bases, leaving 21 bases between the germline ends. The CDR3 consists of 19 residues. The CDR3 reads CASSLWGGSPLSGANVLTF. As DNA, the CDR3 is TGTGCCAGCAGCCTATGGGGCGGATCCCCCCTCTCTGGGGCCAACGTCCTGACTTTC.

This chain links TRBV7-9 with TRBJ2-1; 11 bases agree with TRBD2. V was clipped by 5 bases and J by 14 bases; unmatched bases: 11. The CDR3 runs to 14 residues. Germline lookup yields CDR1 SEHNR and CDR2 FQNEAQ (reference sequence). CDR3 coding DNA: TGTGCCAGCAGCCAACAATTAGCGGGAGGGCCGGAGTTCTTC. Its protein product is CASSQQLAGGPEFF.

The rearrangement joins TRBV4-1 to TRBJ2-1; TRBD2 aligns across 10 bases. J was trimmed by 12 bases and V by 0 bases; bases with no gene match: 5. The CDR3 length is 14 residues. Germline CDR1 reads MGHRA; CDR2 reads YSYEKL. In nucleotides, the CDR3 is TGCGCCAGCAGCCAAGAGGTTAGCGGGAGGACGCAGTTCTTC. The encoded protein is CASSQEVSGRTQFF.

The chain uses TRBV10-3 and TRBJ2-5; 10 positions agree with TRBD2. The CDR3 is made up of 16 amino acids. Per the germline V gene, CDR1 is ENHRY and CDR2 is SYGVKD. V gave up 8 bases and J gave up 1 base; unmatched junction bases: 10. CDR3 coding DNA: TGTGCCATCCAGAACTCTGGACTAGCGGCCCAAGAGACCCAGTACTTC. Translation: CAIQNSGLAAQETQYF.

J is TRBJ2-7 and V is TRBV14; a possible D gene is TRBD1 (5 bases). The CDR3 runs 14 residues. With 1 base removed from V and 3 bases from J, the gap between germline ends came to 10 bases. Germline V CDR1 and CDR2: SGHDN, FVKESK. The CDR3 loop is CASSQGGLIYEQYF. The CDR3 DNA sequence: TGTGCCAGCAGCCAAGGGGGCTTGATCTACGAGCAGTACTTC.

V is TRBV2 and J is TRBJ1-3; maybe TRBD1 (5 bases). This CDR3 comprises 14 residues. V lost 6 bases and J 1 base, leaving 10 bases between the germline ends. Per the germline V gene, CDR1 is SNHLY and CDR2 is FYNNEI. CDR3 sequence: CASSLRVSGNTIYF. The DNA for the CDR3 is TGTGCCAGCAGCCTCAGGGTGTCTGGAAACACCATATATTTT.

J is TRBJ1-2 and V is TRBV5-1; D remains ambiguous. CDR3 length: 14 amino acids. V was shortened by 1 base and J by 5 bases, with 12 bases between the two germline ends. Germline CDR1 and CDR2: SGHRS and YFSETQ. In nucleotides, the CDR3 is TGCGCCAGCAGCTTGTCAGGAACGGGATATGGCTACACCTTC. Its translation is CASSLSGTGYGYTF.

This clone was counted between two and nine times. The chain links TRBV27 to TRBJ2-5, with 8 bases matching TRBD1. J was trimmed by 0 bases and V by 3 bases; bases with no gene match: 6. In germline, CDR1 is MNHEY, CDR2 SMNVEV (reference sequence). The CDR3 contains 16 residues. DNA of the CDR3: TGTGCCAGCAGTTTCCGCAACAGGGGGTACCAAGAGACCCAGTACTTC. Amino acid sequence: CASSFRNRGYQETQYF.

J is TRBJ1-1 and V is TRBV27; 7 nucleotides align to TRBD1. CDR1 and CDR2 from the germline V gene are MNHEY and SMNVEV (reference sequence). J was trimmed by 4 bases and V by 8 bases; bases with no gene match: 10. This CDR3 contains 14 residues. CDR3 residues: CASYPLAGGTEAFF. The CDR3 DNA follows: TGTGCCAGCTACCCCTTGGCAGGGGGCACTGAAGCTTTCTTT.

The chain is built from TRBV9 and TRBJ2-5, with 11 bases identical to TRBD2. Near its end, the DNA agrees better with TRBJ2-7, so the J call may be wrong. CDR3 length equals 18 residues. Germline loops: CDR1 SGDLS, CDR2 YYNGEE. The CDR3 DNA follows: TGTGCCAGCAGCGAAACTAGCGGGAGTGGTGTCTTTGCCTACGAGCAGTACTTC. Translated, it gives CASSETSGSGVFAYEQYF.

V is TRBV19 and J is TRBJ1-1; 9 nucleotides line up with TRBD1. Germline-derived CDR1 and CDR2 are LNHDA and SQIVND (reference sequence). V trimming: 8 bases; J trimming: 3 bases; junction bases outside the gene matches: 7. The length of the CDR3 is 14 residues. The CDR3 loop is CASYTGGYDTEAFF. CDR3 bases: TGTGCCAGTTATACAGGGGGCTACGACACTGAAGCTTTCTTT.

This chain connects TRBV5-4 to TRBJ2-7; D gene uncertain. The germline V gene encodes CDR1 SGHNT and CDR2 YYREEE (reference sequence). The CDR3 sequence is 16 residues long. The V and J ends lost 3 bases and 0 bases respectively, with 16 bases between them. CDR3 DNA: TGTGCCAGCAGCTCCCTACACGGCGGCAGCTCCTACGAGCAGTACTTC. Protein product: CASSSLHGGSSYEQYF.

This chain joins TRBV11-2 and TRBJ2-7, with TRBD1 matching 10 bases. This CDR3 region has 15 residues. Germline V gene lookup returns CDR1 SGHAT and CDR2 FQNNGV. Losses at the gene ends were 8 bases for V and 3 bases for J; bases not matched to a gene: 10. The CDR3 loop reads CASCLIGTGVYEQYF. The CDR3, as DNA: TGTGCCAGCTGTCTCATAGGGACAGGGGTCTACGAGCAGTACTTC.

The V call is TRBV19, the J call TRBJ2-7; TRBD2 might be the D (6 bases). This CDR3 comprises 12 residues. Germline V gene lookup returns CDR1 LNHDA and CDR2 SQIVND (reference sequence). Trimming shortened V by 10 bases and J by 4 bases, and 14 bases separated the two germline ends. CDR3 nucleotide sequence: TGTGCCACCGGGACTGAGCGTTACGAGCAGTACTTC. It codes for CATGTERYEQYF.

The J gene is TRBJ1-1, the V gene TRBV6-1, with 7 positions matching TRBD1. The germline V gene encodes CDR1 MNHNS and CDR2 SASEGT. With 3 bases clipped from V and 0 bases from J, the junction kept 4 bases outside the gene matches. CDR3 length: 15 amino acids. The CDR3 sequence is CASSDPGQLNTEAFF. The DNA for the CDR3 is TGTGCCAGCAGTGACCCGGGACAGTTGAACACTGAAGCTTTCTTT.

The J gene is TRBJ2-2, the V gene TRBV28, with 11 bases that match TRBD1. This CDR3 contains 16 residues. Germline CDR1 is MDHEN and CDR2 is SYDVKM. J was trimmed by 6 bases and V by 7 bases; bases with no gene match: 10. CDR3 amino acids: CASIEPGQGGAGELFF. CDR3 in DNA: TGTGCCAGCATCGAACCGGGACAGGGGGGTGCCGGGGAGCTGTTTTTT.

CDR3 region: CASSSAAGTYGYTF. DNA of the CDR3: TGTGCCAGCAGTTCCGCCGCCGGTACTTATGGCTACACCTTC. The V call is TRBV27, the J call TRBJ1-2; no reliable D call. The V gene lost 4 bases and the J gene lost 5 bases, with 14 bases spanning the gap. Looked up from germline, CDR1 is MNHEY and CDR2 is SMNVEV (reference sequence). This CDR3 contains 14 residues.

The rearrangement links TRBV15 to TRBJ2-5; 7 nucleotides agree with TRBD2. The better agreement between TRBJ2-7 and the DNA end casts doubt on the J call. CDR3 length equals 14 residues. Per germline, CDR1 LNHNV and CDR2 YYDKDF (reference sequence). CDR3 nucleotide sequence: TGTGCCACCAGCAGAACTAGCGAGGCTTACGAGCAGTACTTC. Its protein is CATSRTSEAYEQYF.

The rearrangement uses TRBV19 and TRBJ1-1; D gene unclear. The CDR3 length is 16 residues. From germline, CDR1 is LNHDA and CDR2 SQIVND (reference sequence). Trimming pared 2 bases from V and 0 bases from J, leaving 13 bases between. Here the CDR3 reads CASSIIGDSMNTEAFF. The CDR3 DNA follows: TGTGCCAGTAGTATAATCGGTGACTCCATGAACACTGAAGCTTTCTTT.

The chain links TRBV7-9 to TRBJ2-7, with 10 bases identical to TRBD1. Germline CDR1 reads SEHNR; CDR2 reads FQNEAQ (reference sequence). The V segment lost 2 bases and the J segment 2 bases; nucleotides outside the gene matches: 9. The CDR3 runs 17 residues. For the CDR3, the DNA is TGTGCCAGCAGCTTACCAGGGACAGGGGAGAGTGCCTACGAGCAGTACTTC. This translates into CASSLPGTGESAYEQYF.

This chain links TRBV27 with TRBJ2-7; 7 nucleotides agree with TRBD2. Germline CDR1 reads MNHEY; CDR2 reads SMNVEV (reference sequence). This CDR3 has 14 amino acids. V trimming: 4 bases; J trimming: 4 bases; junction bases outside the gene matches: 7. CDR3 DNA: TGTGCCAGCAGTTCGGCTAGCGGCAATTACGAGCAGTACTTC. Translated, it gives CASSSASGNYEQYF.

The chain joins TRBV19 to TRBJ1-5; D is uncertain. The CDR3 consists of 14 residues. CDR1 LNHDA and CDR2 SQIVND come from the germline V gene (reference sequence). The V end lost 4 bases, the J end lost 0 bases, and 7 bases lay between the germline ends. The CDR3 DNA reads as TGTGCCAGTAGTAGGCAGAATAGCAATCAGCCCCAGCATTTT. Encoded protein: CASSRQNSNQPQHF.